This note documents a single TCR beta chain sequence. This entry belongs to a study of shared clonotypes between healthy human individuals. The wider study: Three plates each covered CD4 naive and memory; CD8 naive two, CD8 memory one.

Clones were read by immunoSEQ multiplex PCR, and TCRdb kept only the in-frame ones, dropping some. The sample includes about 110,000 clones, over 65% of them seen just once. Germline CDR1 is MGHDK and CDR2 is SYGVNS. Trimming removed 4 bases at V and 2 bases at J, with 9 bases between. The CDR3 runs to 13 residues. The sequencing input was memory CD8+ T cells sorted from blood. Described subset: CD45RO+ cells pooled with CCR7-negative TemRA cells. The chain is built from TRBV25-1 and TRBJ2-7; perhaps D is TRBD1 or TRBD2 (5 bases each). This TCR was sampled from a woman aged 25 to 45 in good health. The CDR3 DNA is TGTGCCAGCAGTGGGGACGGACCCTACGAGCAGTACTTC. Translating gives CASSGDGPYEQYF.